This TCR beta chain was profiled in a study of graft-versus-host responses after intestinal transplantation. As for this clone: Its antigen is unknown.

Germline lookup yields CDR1 LNHDA and CDR2 SQIVND (reference sequence). Trimming stripped 4 bases from V and 3 bases from J, with 8 bases between. The CDR3 has 13 residues. The assay was immunoSEQ multiplex PCR, and TCRdb's table has in-frame clones only and misses some. This sample has approximately 85,000 clones, with approximately 90% found just once. Sample: unstimulated CD8+ T cells sorted from spleen or lymph node cells, taken before transplant. The receptor's source is a human donor who was the organ donor for an intestinal transplant. The V call is TRBV19, the J call TRBJ2-3; D possibly matches TRBD1 or TRBD2 (5 bases each). The CDR3 reads CASSTGGTDTQYF. DNA for the CDR3: TGTGCCAGTAGTACTGGGGGAACAGATACGCAGTATTTT. The full variable domain, with the rest looked up from reference TRBV19 and TRBJ2-3, is DGGITQSPKYLFRKEGQNVTLSCEQNLNHDAMYWYRQDPGQGLRLIYYSQIVNDFQKGDIAEGYSVSREKKESFPLTVTSAQKNPTAFYLCASSTGGTDTQYFGPGTRLTVL.